Described below is a single T cell receptor beta chain sequence and its context. Its antigen is unidentified. The data were produced by immunoSEQ multiplex PCR, yet TCRdb's version contains in-frame clones alone and is incomplete. The repertoire holds about 45,000 clones, with around four fifths as singletons. CDR1 is LNHDA, CDR2 SQIVND, per germline (reference sequence). V was trimmed by 5 bases and J by 5 bases, leaving 13 bases between them. This CDR3 is built from 13 residues. The sample comes from a study of T cell responses to AZD1222 COVID-19 vaccine. Points from the study as a whole: The donor group comprised mostly white British people and more females; the analysis possibly underestimated clonal diversity. Increased Spike-specific TCR breadth and depth were observed after two AZD1222 doses. Recipients of AZD1222 seropositive at baseline numbered only 6 or 7. Regions left unmutated in variants are reportedly the target of nearly half of spike-specific TCRs.

The chain is built from TRBV19 and TRBJ2-7, with TRBD2 as a possible D gene (6 bases). The sequence derives from an adult who received the AZD1222 COVID-19 vaccine. Here the sequenced sample was peripheral blood, taken 28 days after the second AZD1222 dose. This chain's CDR3 is CASSSGGWNEQYF. CDR3 DNA sequence: TGTGCCAGTAGTTCCGGGGGTTGGAACGAGCAGTACTTC.